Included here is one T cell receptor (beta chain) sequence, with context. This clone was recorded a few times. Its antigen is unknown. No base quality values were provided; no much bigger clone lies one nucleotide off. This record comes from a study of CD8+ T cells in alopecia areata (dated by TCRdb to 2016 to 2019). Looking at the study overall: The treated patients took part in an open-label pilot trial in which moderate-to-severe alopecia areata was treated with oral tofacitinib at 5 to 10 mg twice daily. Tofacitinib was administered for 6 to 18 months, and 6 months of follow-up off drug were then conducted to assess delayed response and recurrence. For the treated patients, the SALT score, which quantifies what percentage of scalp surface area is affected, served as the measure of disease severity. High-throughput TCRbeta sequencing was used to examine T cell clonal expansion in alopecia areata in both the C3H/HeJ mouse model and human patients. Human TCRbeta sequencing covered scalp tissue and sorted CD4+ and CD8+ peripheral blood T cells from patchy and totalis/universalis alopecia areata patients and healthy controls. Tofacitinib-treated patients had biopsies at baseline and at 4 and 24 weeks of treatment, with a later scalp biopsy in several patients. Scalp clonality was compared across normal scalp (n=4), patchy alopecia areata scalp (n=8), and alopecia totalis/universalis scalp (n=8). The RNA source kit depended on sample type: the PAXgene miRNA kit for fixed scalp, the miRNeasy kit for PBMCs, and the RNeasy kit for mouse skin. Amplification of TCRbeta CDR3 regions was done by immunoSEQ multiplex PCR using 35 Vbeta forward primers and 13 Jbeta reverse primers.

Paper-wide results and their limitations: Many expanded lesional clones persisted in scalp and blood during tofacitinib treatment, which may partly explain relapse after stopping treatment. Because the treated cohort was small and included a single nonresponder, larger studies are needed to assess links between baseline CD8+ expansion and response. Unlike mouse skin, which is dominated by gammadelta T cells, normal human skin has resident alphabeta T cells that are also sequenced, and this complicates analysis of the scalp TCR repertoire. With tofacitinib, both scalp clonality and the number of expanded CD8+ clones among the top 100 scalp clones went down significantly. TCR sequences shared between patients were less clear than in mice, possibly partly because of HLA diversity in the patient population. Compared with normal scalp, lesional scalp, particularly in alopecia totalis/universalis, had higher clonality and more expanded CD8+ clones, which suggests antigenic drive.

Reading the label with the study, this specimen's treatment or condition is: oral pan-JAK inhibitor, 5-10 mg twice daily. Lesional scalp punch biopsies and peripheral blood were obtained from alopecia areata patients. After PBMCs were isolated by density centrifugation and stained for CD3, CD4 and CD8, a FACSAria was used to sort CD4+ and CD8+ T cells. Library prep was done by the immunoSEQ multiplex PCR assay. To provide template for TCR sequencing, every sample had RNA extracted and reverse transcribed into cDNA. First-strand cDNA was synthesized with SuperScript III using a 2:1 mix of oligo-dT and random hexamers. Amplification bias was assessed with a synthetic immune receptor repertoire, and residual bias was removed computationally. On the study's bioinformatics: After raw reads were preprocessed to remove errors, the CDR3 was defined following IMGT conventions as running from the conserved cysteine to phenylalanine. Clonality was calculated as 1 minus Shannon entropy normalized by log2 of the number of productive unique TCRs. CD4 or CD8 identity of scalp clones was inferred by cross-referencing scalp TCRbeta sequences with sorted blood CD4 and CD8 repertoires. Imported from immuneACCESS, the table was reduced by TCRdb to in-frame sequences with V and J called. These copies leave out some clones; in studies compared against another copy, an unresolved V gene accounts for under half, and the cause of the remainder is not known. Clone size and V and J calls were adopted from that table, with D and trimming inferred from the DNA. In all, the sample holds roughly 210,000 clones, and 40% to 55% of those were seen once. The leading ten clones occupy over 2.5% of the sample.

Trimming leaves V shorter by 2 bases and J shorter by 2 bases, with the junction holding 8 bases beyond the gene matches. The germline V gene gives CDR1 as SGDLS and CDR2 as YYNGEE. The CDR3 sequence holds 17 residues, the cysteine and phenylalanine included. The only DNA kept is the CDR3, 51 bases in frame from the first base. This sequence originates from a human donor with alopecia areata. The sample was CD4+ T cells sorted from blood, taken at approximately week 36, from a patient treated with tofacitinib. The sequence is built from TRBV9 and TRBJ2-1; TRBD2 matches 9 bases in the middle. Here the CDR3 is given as CASSVGSGSGPYNEQFF. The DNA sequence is TGTGCCAGCAGCGTCGGTAGCGGGAGCGGTCCCTACAATGAGCAGTTCTTC.